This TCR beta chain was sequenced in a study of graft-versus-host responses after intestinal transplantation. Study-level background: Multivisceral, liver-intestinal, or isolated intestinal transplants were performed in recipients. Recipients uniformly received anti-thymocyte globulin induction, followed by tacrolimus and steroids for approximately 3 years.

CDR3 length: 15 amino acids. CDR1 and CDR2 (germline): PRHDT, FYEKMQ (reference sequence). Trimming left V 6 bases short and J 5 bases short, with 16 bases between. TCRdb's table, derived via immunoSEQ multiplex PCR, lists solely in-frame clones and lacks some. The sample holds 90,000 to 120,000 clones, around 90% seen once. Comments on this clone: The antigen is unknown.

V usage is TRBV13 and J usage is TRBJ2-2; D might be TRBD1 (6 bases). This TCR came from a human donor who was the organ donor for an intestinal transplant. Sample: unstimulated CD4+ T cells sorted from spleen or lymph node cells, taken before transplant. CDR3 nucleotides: TGTGCCAGCAGACCCCCAGGGGCGCGGACCGGGGAGCTGTTTTTT. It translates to CASRPPGARTGELFF.